The 22 T cell receptor beta chains listed next were all sequenced from one sample in a study of glioma-infiltrating T cells (dated by TCRdb to about 2016). The listed sequencing device is Illumina MiSeq. The iRepertoire nested amplicon-rescue multiplex PCR (arm-PCR) platform was used to amplify TCR alpha and beta CDR3 regions from RNA. TCRdb passed the public sequencing reads through fastp at Q25 and MiXCR, retaining productive beta sequences. Every CDR3 protein is listed once, alongside the most common genes and DNA of its rows. This sample has about 210,000 distinct CDR3 sequences in its table, and 32% of those were observed once. The top ten clones comprise 20% of the sample. The material sequenced was glioma tissue, nonneoplastic brain tissue, or PBMCs (not recorded which). The receptors shown here come from a human donor with low-grade glioma or glioblastoma, undergoing nonglioma brain surgery, or in good health (not recorded which).

This clonotype showed up just a few times. The chain links TRBV11-2 to TRBJ2-5; a weak D match, TRBD1 (5 bases). Germline V lookup: CDR1 SGHAT, CDR2 FQNNGV. With 0 bases removed from V and 5 bases from J, the gap between germline ends came to 13 bases. This CDR3 has 15 residues. CDR3 nucleotides: TGTGCCAGCAGCTTAGACCCTCAGGGTTTGGAGACCCAGTACTTC. Translating it yields CASSLDPQGLETQYF. Combining the CDR3 with reference TRBV11-2 and TRBJ2-5 gives the whole variable domain EAGVAQSPRYKIIEKRQSVAFWCNPISGHATLYWYQQILGQGPKLLIQFQNNGVVDDSQLPKDRFSAERLKGVDSTLKIQPAKLEDSAVYLCASSLDPQGLETQYFGPGTRLLVL.

To note about this clonotype: The junction departs from the called germline gene at one end, perhaps through a read error. The chain uses TRBV30 and TRBJ2-5, with a tentative D call TRBD2 (6 bases). CDR3 size: 14 residues. Germline values: CDR1 GTSNPN, CDR2 SVGIG (reference sequence). The CDR3 DNA sequence: TGTGCCTGGAGCGTGCAGGGAGGTGGCGAGACCCTGTACTTC. As protein: CAWSVQGGGETLYF. The variable domain in full, completed from reference TRBV30 and TRBJ2-5, reads SQTIHQWPATLVQPVGSPLSLECTVEGTSNPNLYWYRQAAGRGLQLLFYSVGIGQISSEVPQNLSASRPQDRQFILSSKKLLLSDSGFYLCAWSVQGGGETLYFGPGTRLLVL.

The chain couples TRBV19 to TRBJ2-2; TRBD1 might be the D (6 bases). Germline values: CDR1 LNHDA, CDR2 SQIVND (reference sequence). The CDR3 length is 15 residues. The V end was cut by 7 bases, the J end by 4 bases, with 16 bases between. The CDR3 sequence is CASTSGTRGTGELFF. DNA of the CDR3: TGTGCCAGTACCTCTGGGACCAGGGGCACCGGGGAGCTGTTTTTT.

The genes are TRBV12-3 or TRBV12-4 and TRBJ2-1; D gene ambiguous. The CDR3 loop spans 13 amino acids. The germline V and J ends were trimmed by 3 bases and 5 bases, with 8 bases remaining between them. CDR3 DNA: TGTGCCAGCAGTTTCGCCCCGGACAATGAGCAGTTCTTC. Translation: CASSFAPDNEQFF.

This chain uses TRBV29-1 with TRBJ1-1, with TRBD1 matching 11 bases. CDR1 SQVTM and CDR2 ANQGSEA come from the germline V gene. The CDR3 extends over 14 amino acids. Trimming cost V 2 bases and J 5 bases; bases outside gene matches: 4. Here the CDR3 DNA reads TGCAGCGTTGAAAAGGGACAGGGGGTAACTGAAGCTTTCTTT. The encoded protein is CSVEKGQGVTEAFF.

This clonotype was seen many times. In DNA, the CDR3 is TGTGCCAGCAGCCAAGGGGAGGGGAATCAGCCCCAGCATTTT. The encoded protein is CASSQGEGNQPQHF. The V gene is TRBV4-2, the J gene TRBJ1-5; D is possibly TRBD1 (5 bases). Trimming shortened V by 1 base and J by 4 bases, and 8 bases separated the two germline ends. The germline gives CDR1 LGHNA, CDR2 YNFKEQ. The CDR3 contains 14 residues.

In its sample, this clonotype was seen a few times. This sequence joins TRBV29-1 and TRBJ2-7, with 7 bases that match TRBD1. Germline V gives CDR1 SQVTM, CDR2 ANQGSEA. The J segment lost 2 bases and the V segment lost 7 bases, leaving 8 bases of the junction unmatched. The CDR3 loop spans 13 amino acids. CDR3 region: CSAARDSPYEQYF. DNA for the CDR3: TGCAGCGCGGCCCGGGACAGTCCCTACGAGCAGTACTTC.

This clonotype was seen ten or more times. The chain links TRBV28 to TRBJ2-1, with D possibly being TRBD2 (6 bases). V lost 3 bases and J 7 bases, leaving 7 bases between the germline ends. The length of the CDR3 is 12 residues. The germline CDR1 and CDR2 sequences are MDHEN and SYDVKM. The CDR3 DNA sequence: TGTGCCAGCAGTTTTAGCGGAAATGAGCAGTTCTTC. Amino acid sequence: CASSFSGNEQFF. The full variable domain, in which reference TRBV28 and TRBJ2-1 provide the parts outside the CDR3, is DVKVTQSSRYLVKRTGEKVFLECVQDMDHENMFWYRQDPGLGLRLIYFSYDVKMKEKGDIPEGYSVSREKKERFSLILESASTNQTSMYLCASSFSGNEQFFGPGTRLTVL.

This clonotype occurred a few times. V gene TRBV7-2 combines with J gene TRBJ1-3; D may be TRBD1 (5 bases). This CDR3 spans 15 amino acids. CDR1 is SGHTA and CDR2 is FQGNSA in the germline V gene. V was trimmed by 1 base and J by 2 bases, leaving 9 bases between them. CDR3 DNA: TGTGCCAGCAGCTTAGGTAGGGGAGCTGGAAACACCATATATTTT. This codes for CASSLGRGAGNTIYF.

To note about this clonotype: With a much larger clone just one base away, this may be a read error. This chain joins TRBV7-8 and TRBJ2-7, with D possibly being TRBD2 (5 bases). Deletions cut 0 bases from V and 7 bases from J, with 22 bases between. From germline, CDR1 is SGHVS and CDR2 FQNEAQ. This CDR3 has 17 residues. DNA for the CDR3: TGTGCCAGCAGCTTAGCGCGGGTGGCGACAAAATACAATGAGCAGTACTTC. Amino acids: CASSLARVATKYNEQYF.

This clonotype was seen a handful of times. Being one base from a much bigger clone, this may be a read error. V usage is TRBV6-1 and J usage is TRBJ2-3; D call uncertain. The CDR3 totals 13 residues. V lost 7 bases to trimming and J lost 4 bases, with 12 bases between them. Per germline, CDR1 MNHNS and CDR2 SASEGT. CDR3 sequence: CASTDLGSDTQYF. The CDR3 DNA sequence: TGTGCCAGCACCGACCTGGGTTCAGATACGCAGTATTTT.

This clonotype was detected ten times or more. The gene calls are TRBV28 and TRBJ1-1; unclear D gene. CDR1 is MDHEN and CDR2 is SYDVKM in the germline V gene. V gave up 11 bases and J gave up 3 bases, with 10 bases separating them. The CDR3 length is 11 residues. The CDR3 loop is CASRVYTEAFF. The CDR3 region has the DNA TGTGCCTCCCGAGTGTACACTGAAGCTTTCTTT.

This clonotype occurred a few times. The chain has TRBV5-6 and TRBJ2-7; 7 nucleotides agree with TRBD1. This CDR3 spans 14 amino acids. Germline V gives CDR1 SGHDT, CDR2 YYEEEE. Trimming removed 4 bases from V and 4 bases from J; junction bases left unmatched: 8. The CDR3 nucleotides are TGTGCCAGCAGCGGGGGACAGCCTGTTTACGAGCAGTACTTC. Protein product: CASSGGQPVYEQYF.

This clonotype was observed at least ten times. This chain links TRBV6-1 with TRBJ2-7, with D uncertain. Germline CDR1 MNHNS, CDR2 SASEGT. Trimming left V 5 bases short and J 3 bases short, with 17 bases between. The CDR3 is made up of 15 amino acids. CDR3 nucleotide sequence: TGTGCCAGCAGTCCCTCGGCGGTAACCAACTACGAGCAGTACTTC. It specifies CASSPSAVTNYEQYF.

The chain couples TRBV29-1 to TRBJ2-1, with TRBD2 identical over 10 bases. The germline gives CDR1 SQVTM, CDR2 ANQGSEA. This CDR3 is built from 15 residues. J lost 7 bases, V lost 5 bases, and 11 bases had no gene match. CDR3 loop: CSVKQGRSGGNEQFF. DNA for the CDR3: TGCAGCGTTAAGCAGGGGCGTAGCGGGGGGAATGAGCAGTTCTTC.

This clonotype appeared a few times. The chain links TRBV28 to TRBJ1-1, with 8 bases aligning to TRBD1. Germline CDR1 is MDHEN and CDR2 is SYDVKM. The ends lost 4 bases at V and 0 bases at J; junction bases unmatched: 22. CDR3 size: 21 residues. CDR3 in DNA: TGTGCCAGCAGTTCGACAGGGGTTTGGCCAAGCCCTCCTCCTATGAACACTGAAGCTTTCTTT. Amino acids: CASSSTGVWPSPPPMNTEAFF.

J is TRBJ1-6 and V is TRBV28; D is possibly TRBD1 (5 bases). Germline CDR1 and CDR2: MDHEN and SYDVKM. V lost 5 bases, J lost 0 bases, and 11 bases lay in between. This CDR3 is built from 16 residues. The CDR3 DNA follows: TGTGCCAGCAGTCAGGGAGGGTGCTCCTATAATTCACCCCTCCACTTT. It specifies CASSQGGCSYNSPLHF.

The J gene is TRBJ1-3, the V gene TRBV6-5; D ambiguous. There are 15 residues in the CDR3. The germline V gene encodes CDR1 MNHEY and CDR2 SVGAGI. V was shortened by 5 bases and J by 3 bases, with 14 bases between the two germline ends. The DNA for the CDR3 is TGTGCCAGCAGTCGACGACATTCCTTTGGAAACACCATATATTTT. Protein product: CASSRRHSFGNTIYF.

The chain has TRBV5-6 and TRBJ2-7, with D possibly being TRBD1 or TRBD2 (5 bases each). CDR1 SGHDT and CDR2 YYEEEE come from the germline V gene. V gave up 3 bases and J gave up 2 bases, with 12 bases separating them. CDR3 length: 14 residues. CDR3 region: CASSYGDVPYEQYF. CDR3 in DNA: TGTGCCAGCAGCTACGGGGACGTGCCCTACGAGCAGTACTTC.

This clonotype has only a few counts. This chain connects TRBV5-8 to TRBJ1-1, with D possibly being TRBD1 (5 bases). Germline CDR1 reads SGHTS; CDR2 reads YDEGEE. Between the trimmed V and J ends, which lost 2 bases and 1 base, there was a span of 9 bases. The CDR3 length is 14 residues. The CDR3 region is CASSLGVANTEAFF. The CDR3 nucleotides read TGTGCCAGCAGCTTAGGGGTGGCGAACACTGAAGCTTTCTTT.

This clonotype has more than one count but fewer than ten. The chain links TRBV29-1 to TRBJ1-1; a weak D match, TRBD1 (5 bases). This CDR3 spans 13 amino acids. V dropped 7 bases and J dropped 4 bases, with 16 bases sitting between them. Germline V gives CDR1 SQVTM, CDR2 ANQGSEA. CDR3 DNA: TGCAGCGCCGATGGGACTGCGGGCACTGAAGCTTTCTTT. As protein: CSADGTAGTEAFF.

The gene calls are TRBV29-1 and TRBJ2-3; tentatively, D is TRBD1 or TRBD2 (5 bases each). The length of the CDR3 is 15 residues. V shed 4 bases and J shed 6 bases, with 20 bases lying between them. In germline, CDR1 is SQVTM, CDR2 ANQGSEA. This chain's CDR3 is CSVGDDPIVVDTQYF. Written as DNA, the CDR3 is TGCAGCGTTGGGGACGACCCCATAGTTGTGGATACGCAGTATTTT.